This entry is about one T cell receptor beta chain. The CDR3 consists of 18 residues. V lost 2 bases and J lost 7, with 24 bases in between. Germline V lookup: CDR1 SGHAT, CDR2 FQNNGV. After autologous stem cell transplantation all patients relapsed, and prior brentuximab vedotin exposure differed between cohorts. Magnetic negative selection of thawed PBMCs was the method by which CD4+ T cells were purified. Libraries were prepared by immunoSEQ multiplex PCR; TCRdb keeps only in-frame clonotypes and omits some of them. This sample has about 8,500 clones; 84% occur once, and the top ten carry about 12%. This record comes from a study of PD-1 blockade in classical Hodgkin lymphoma.

The specimen was CD4+ T cells from blood, collected at baseline. The TCR sequence derives from a human donor with classical Hodgkin lymphoma. V and J are TRBV11-2 and TRBJ2-1; weak D call: TRBD2 (6 bases). The CDR3 is CASSLSPWRDLKRNEQFF. DNA for the CDR3: TGTGCCAGCAGCTTAAGCCCGTGGAGGGACTTAAAACGGAATGAGCAGTTCTTC.